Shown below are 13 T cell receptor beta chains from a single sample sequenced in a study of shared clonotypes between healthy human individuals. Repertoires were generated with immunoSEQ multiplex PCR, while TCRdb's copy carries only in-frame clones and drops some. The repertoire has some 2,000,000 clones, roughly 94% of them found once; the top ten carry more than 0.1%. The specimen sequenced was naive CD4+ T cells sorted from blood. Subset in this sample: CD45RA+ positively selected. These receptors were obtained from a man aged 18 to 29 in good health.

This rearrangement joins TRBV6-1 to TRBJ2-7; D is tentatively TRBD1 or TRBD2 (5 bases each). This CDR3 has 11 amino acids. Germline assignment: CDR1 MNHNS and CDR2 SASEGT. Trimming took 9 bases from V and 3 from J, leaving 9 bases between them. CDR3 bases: TGTGCCAGTGGGGGTATCTACGAGCAGTACTTC. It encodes CASGGIYEQYF.

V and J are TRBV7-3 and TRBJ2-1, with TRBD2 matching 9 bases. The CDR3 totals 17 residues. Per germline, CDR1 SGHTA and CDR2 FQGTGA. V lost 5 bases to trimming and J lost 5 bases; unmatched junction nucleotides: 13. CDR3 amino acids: CASSPSGASGVHNEQFF. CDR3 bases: TGTGCCAGCAGCCCCTCCGGGGCTAGCGGGGTCCACAATGAGCAGTTCTTC.

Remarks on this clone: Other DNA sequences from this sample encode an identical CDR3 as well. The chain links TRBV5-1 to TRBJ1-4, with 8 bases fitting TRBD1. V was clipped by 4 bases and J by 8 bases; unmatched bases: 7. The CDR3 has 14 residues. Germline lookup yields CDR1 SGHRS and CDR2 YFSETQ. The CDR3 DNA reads TGCGCCAGCAGCCTAGACAGGGGTGGAGAAAAACTGTTTTTT. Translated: CASSLDRGGEKLFF. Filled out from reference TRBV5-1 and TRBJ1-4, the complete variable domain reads KAGVTQTPRYLIKTRGQQVTLSCSPISGHRSVSWYQQTPGQGLQFLFEYFSETQRNKGNFPGRFSGRQFSNSRSEMNVSTLELGDSALYLCASSLDRGGEKLFFGSGTQLSVL.

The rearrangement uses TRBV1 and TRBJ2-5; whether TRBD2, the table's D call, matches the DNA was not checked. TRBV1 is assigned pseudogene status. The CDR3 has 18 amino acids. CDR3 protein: CTSSKVRCGRAVRETQYF. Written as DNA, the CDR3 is TGCACCAGCAGTAAAGTTCGTTGCGGGAGGGCCGTAAGAGAGACCCAGTACTTC.

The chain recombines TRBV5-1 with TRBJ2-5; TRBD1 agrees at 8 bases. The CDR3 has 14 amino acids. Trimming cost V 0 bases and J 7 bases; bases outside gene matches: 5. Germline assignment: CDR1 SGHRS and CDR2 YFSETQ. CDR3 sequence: CASSLEGQALTQYF. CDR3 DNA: TGCGCCAGCAGCTTGGAGGGACAGGCTCTGACCCAGTACTTC.

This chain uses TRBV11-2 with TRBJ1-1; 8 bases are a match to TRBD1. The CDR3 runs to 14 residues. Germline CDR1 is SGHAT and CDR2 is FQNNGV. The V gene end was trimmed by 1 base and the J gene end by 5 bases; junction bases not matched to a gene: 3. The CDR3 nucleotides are TGTGCCAGCAGCTTAGGGGGACAGGTGACTGAAGCTTTCTTT. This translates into CASSLGGQVTEAFF.

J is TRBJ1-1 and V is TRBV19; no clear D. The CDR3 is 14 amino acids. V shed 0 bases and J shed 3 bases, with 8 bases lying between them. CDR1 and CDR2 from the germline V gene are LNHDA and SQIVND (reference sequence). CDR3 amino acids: CASSIDLRDTEAFF. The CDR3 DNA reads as TGTGCCAGTAGTATAGATCTGAGGGACACTGAAGCTTTCTTT. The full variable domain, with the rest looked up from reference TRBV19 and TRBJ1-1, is DGGITQSPKYLFRKEGQNVTLSCEQNLNHDAMYWYRQDPGQGLRLIYYSQIVNDFQKGDIAEGYSVSREKKESFPLTVTSAQKNPTAFYLCASSIDLRDTEAFFGQGTRLTVV.

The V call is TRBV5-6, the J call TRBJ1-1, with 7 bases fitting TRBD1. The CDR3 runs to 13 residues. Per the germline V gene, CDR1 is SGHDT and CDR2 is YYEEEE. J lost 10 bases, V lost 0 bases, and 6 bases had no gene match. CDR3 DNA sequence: TGTGCCAGCAGCTTGGCAACAGGGGAGGGAGCTTTCTTT. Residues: CASSLATGEGAFF.

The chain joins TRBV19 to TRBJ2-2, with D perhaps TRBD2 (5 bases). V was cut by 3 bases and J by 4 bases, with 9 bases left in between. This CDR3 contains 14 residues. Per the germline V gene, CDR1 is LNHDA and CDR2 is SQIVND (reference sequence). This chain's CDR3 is CASSIKEATGELFF. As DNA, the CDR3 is TGTGCCAGTAGTATCAAGGAGGCCACCGGGGAGCTGTTTTTT.

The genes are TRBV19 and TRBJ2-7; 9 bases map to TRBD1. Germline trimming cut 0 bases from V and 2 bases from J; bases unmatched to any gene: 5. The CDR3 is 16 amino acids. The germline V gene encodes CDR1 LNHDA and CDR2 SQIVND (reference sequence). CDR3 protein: CASSIDGTGPTYEQYF. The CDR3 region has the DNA TGTGCCAGTAGTATAGACGGGACAGGGCCAACCTACGAGCAGTACTTC.

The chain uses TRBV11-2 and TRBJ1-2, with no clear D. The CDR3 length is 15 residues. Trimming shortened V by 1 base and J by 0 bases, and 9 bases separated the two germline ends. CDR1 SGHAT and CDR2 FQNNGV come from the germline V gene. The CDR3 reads CASSLAHSPNYGYTF. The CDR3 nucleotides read TGTGCCAGCAGCTTAGCCCATAGTCCTAACTATGGCTACACCTTC.

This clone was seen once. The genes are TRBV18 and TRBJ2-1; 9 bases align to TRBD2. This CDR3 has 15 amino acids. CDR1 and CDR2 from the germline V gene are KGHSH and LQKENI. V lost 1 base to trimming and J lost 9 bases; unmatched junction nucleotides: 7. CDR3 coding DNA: TGTGCCAGCTCACCACTAGCGGGAGCGTGGGCTGAGCAGTTCTTC. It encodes CASSPLAGAWAEQFF.

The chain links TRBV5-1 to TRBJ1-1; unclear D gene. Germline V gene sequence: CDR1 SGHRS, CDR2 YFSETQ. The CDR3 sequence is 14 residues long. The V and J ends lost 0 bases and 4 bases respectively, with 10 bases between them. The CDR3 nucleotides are TGCGCCAGCAGCTTGGAGGGTTACCTCACTGAAGCTTTCTTT. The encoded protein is CASSLEGYLTEAFF.